This T cell receptor (beta chain) is from a study of T cells in Graves' hyperthyroidism and ophthalmopathy. Amplification yielded TCR beta CDR3 regions, with RNA transcripts as the source. First-round RT-PCR with HTBI primers amplified the TCR CDR3 region. MiXCR, applied by TCRdb to the multiplex PCR reads, yields one record per CDR3 protein. The table lists 250,000 to 300,000 distinct CDR3 sequences, approximately 16% of them singletons. This clonotype was observed a few times. One end of the junction fails to match germline, which may point to a read error. There are 14 residues in the CDR3. CDR1 and CDR2 from the germline V gene are LGHDT and YNNKEL (reference sequence).

The sequencing sample was made of blood. The gene calls are TRBV3-1 and TRBJ2-2; no reliable D call. This sequence was found in a woman between 50 and 59 years old with Graves' hyperthyroidism that later progressed to Graves' ophthalmopathy. The CDR3 bases are TGTGCCGGCAGCCAAGACCCTACGGTCGGGGAGCTGTTTTTT. This codes for CAGSQDPTVGELFF.